Given below is one TCR beta chain in context. Its target antigen remains unknown. The junction shows a germline mismatch at one end, possibly a read error. The method was PCR. This sample was sequenced with an Illumina HiSeq 4000. High-throughput sequencing was used to profile the TCR beta-chain CDR3 region of each patient. From the authors' description of their analysis: CDR3 differences across clinicopathological groups were used to build a classifier for discriminating distant-metastatic papillary thyroid cancer patients. The Shannon index was used to measure repertoire diversity, and the Morisita-Horn index was used to measure how similar tumor and blood repertoires were. TCRdb trimmed the raw reads at Q25, called clones with MiXCR and kept productive beta chains. For this entry, the V and J calls and clone size follow TCRdb and not the study's own pipeline. In this sample the table shows over 11,000 clones, less than 25% of which occur a single time. Jointly, the top ten make up approximately 8% of the sample.

There are 13 amino acids in the CDR3, from cysteine to phenylalanine inclusive. Solely the CDR3 DNA is kept, with 39 bases framed from the first base. This specimen comes from a study of metastatic and nonmetastatic thyroid tumors (TCRdb year 2020). About the study as a whole: The researchers compared repertoires between peripheral blood samples and tumor or nodule tissue samples from patients with malignant or benign thyroid disease. Here is what the overall study found, with its caveats: In both blood and tumor samples, malignant tumors were reported to have significantly higher TCR beta diversity than benign nodules.

None of the patients had been given any treatment before thyroid surgery. Using T-cell receptor beta sequencing, the study looked back at clinical samples from patients collected from the early 2010s to the late 2010s. The receptor chain draws on TRBV12-3 or TRBV12-4 and TRBJ2-2; the D segment could be TRBD2, given 5 matching bases. Source material: blood. The sequence derives from a female donor with papillary thyroid cancer or a benign thyroid nodule (not recorded which). Some clones in this sample may be carry-over from other donors' samples. The nucleotides read TGTGCCAGCCAATGGACTGGGTCCGGAGAGCTGTTTTTT. Translated, it gives CASQWTGSGELFF.